This is a list of T cell receptor beta chains from one sample in a study of T cell responses to AZD1222 COVID-19 vaccine. Only in-frame clones appear in the TCRdb table, and some are missing; sequencing was by immunoSEQ multiplex PCR. This sample has approximately 70,000 clones, with 88% found just once. The sequencing here drew on peripheral blood, taken 28 days after the second dose of the MenACWY control vaccine. The source is an adult who received the MenACWY meningococcal vaccine as a control. Both conserved end residues are part of each CDR3. A D gene is named only where the DNA matches it firmly.

j_call,d_call,v_call,cdr3_aa
TRBJ2-3,TRBD2,TRBV28,CATNSGGYTDTQYF
TRBJ1-5,TRBD1,TRBV24-1,CATSDARQGAQPQHF
TRBJ2-5,-,TRBV5-6,CASSLDPATRETQYF
TRBJ2-3,-,TRBV6-5,CASSYSNLMDTQYF
TRBJ2-2,-,TRBV30,CAWSRNGGNTGELFF
TRBJ1-5,TRBD1,TRBV29-1,CSVSTQGAGNQPQHF
TRBJ1-1,-,TRBV7-2,CTSSLKGRTEAFF
TRBJ2-1,-,TRBV4-1,CASSQGGRGYNEQFF
TRBJ1-2,-,TRBV5-6,CASSFDMGVYGYTF
TRBJ1-1,-,TRBV6-5,CASSYPEAGATEAFF
TRBJ2-7,-,TRBV5-4,CASSPAQGRAYEQYF
TRBJ2-3,-,TRBV30,CAWSVGVTDTQYF
TRBJ2-5,TRBD2,TRBV29-1,CSALGLAGETQYF
TRBJ2-3,-,TRBV29-1,CSVTVGPDTQYF
TRBJ1-1,-,TRBV7-2,CASSSLLWDTEAFF
TRBJ2-3,-,TRBV5-8,CASSLSFTDTQYF
TRBJ2-5,-,TRBV9,CASSTTSGQTQYF
TRBJ2-7,-,TRBV2,CASSVGGDEQYF
TRBJ2-2,-,TRBV18,CASSPTATRPTGELFF
TRBJ1-2,-,TRBV19,CASNEGGYGYTF
TRBJ1-4,TRBD1,TRBV15,CATSRPGQEVNEKLFF
TRBJ2-3,-,TRBV5-1,CASSLETLSTDTQYF
TRBJ2-5,-,TRBV3-1/TRBV3-2,CATGGTGYQETQYF
TRBJ1-2,-,TRBV7-9,CASSLWPDSYGYTF
TRBJ1-2,-,TRBV29-1,CSVREGYGYTF
TRBJ1-3,TRBD1,TRBV11-2,CASSTGGSGNTIYF
TRBJ1-2,-,TRBV6-5,CASSSRQAANYGYTF
TRBJ1-1,-,TRBV3-1/TRBV3-2,CASSQPGMNTEAFF
TRBJ2-1,TRBD1,TRBV19,CASGTGGYNEQFF